Each of the 7 T cell receptor beta chains below was sequenced from the same sample in a study of cytomegalovirus exposure and HLA in healthy donors. Primers for the PCR totalled 60 Vbeta and 13 Jbeta. Profiling relied on immunoSEQ multiplex PCR, and the TCRdb table lists in-frame clones only, not all of them. Of some 110,000 clones in the sample, around 77% were seen once. Sequencing was performed on PBMCs. The receptors were sampled from a man aged 45-60 years in good health and CMV-seropositive.

This sequence joins TRBV5-1 and TRBJ1-4; D might be TRBD1 (5 bases). CDR1 SGHRS and CDR2 YFSETQ come from the germline V gene. This CDR3 is 15 amino acids long. Deletions cut 0 bases from V and 8 bases from J, with 14 bases between. CDR3: CASSLGTGLREKLFF. CDR3 nucleotide sequence: TGCGCCAGCAGCTTGGGAACAGGCTTGAGGGAAAAACTGTTTTTT. Using reference TRBV5-1 and TRBJ1-4 for the parts outside the CDR3, the full variable domain is KAGVTQTPRYLIKTRGQQVTLSCSPISGHRSVSWYQQTPGQGLQFLFEYFSETQRNKGNFPGRFSGRQFSNSRSEMNVSTLELGDSALYLCASSLGTGLREKLFFGSGTQLSVL.

The genes are TRBV7-2 and TRBJ1-3, with 8 bases that match TRBD1. The V gene end was trimmed by 3 bases and the J gene end by 0 bases; junction bases not matched to a gene: 4. The CDR3 runs to 16 residues. CDR1 SGHTA and CDR2 FQGNSA come from the germline V gene. CDR3 sequence reads: CASSLTGVGSGNTIYF. The CDR3 DNA reads as TGTGCCAGCAGCTTGACAGGGGTCGGCTCTGGAAACACCATATATTTT. The full variable domain, rest sourced from reference TRBV7-2 and TRBJ1-3, is GAGVSQSPSNKVTEKGKDVELRCDPISGHTALYWYRQSLGQGLEFLIYFQGNSAPDKSGLPSDRFSAERTGGSVSTLTIQRTQQEDSAVYLCASSLTGVGSGNTIYFGEGSWLTVV.

This chain connects TRBV6-4 to TRBJ2-1; 11 nucleotides align to TRBD2. Trimming took 8 bases from V and 8 from J; bases not matched to a gene: 26. The CDR3 has 20 amino acids. From germline, CDR1 is MRHNA and CDR2 SNTAGT. The CDR3: CASPAGGASGRRAYRYEQFF. Written as DNA, the CDR3 is TGTGCCAGCCCGGCTGGTGGAGCTAGCGGGAGGAGGGCATACCGGTATGAGCAGTTCTTC.

The chain links TRBV9 to TRBJ2-1, with 12 bases lining up with TRBD2. CDR1 and CDR2 (germline): SGDLS, YYNGEE. The V and J ends lost 5 bases and 7 bases, in that order; junction bases with no gene match: 4. The CDR3 consists of 14 residues. CDR3 sequence: CASSLAGGENEQFF. In nucleotides, the CDR3 is TGTGCCAGCAGTCTAGCGGGAGGGGAAAATGAGCAGTTCTTC.

V usage is TRBV19 and J usage is TRBJ1-1; tentatively, D is TRBD1 (5 bases). This CDR3 contains 13 residues. Germline CDR1 and CDR2: LNHDA and SQIVND (reference sequence). The ends were cut back, 0 bases at V and 5 bases at J, with 7 bases in the middle. In DNA, the CDR3 is TGTGCCAGTAGTATAGATAGGGGAACTGAAGCTTTCTTT. Encoded protein: CASSIDRGTEAFF.

The chain carries TRBV11-3 and TRBJ2-1, with 7 bases that match TRBD1. V shed 1 base, J shed 9 bases, and the junction held 9 bases outside the gene matches. The CDR3 is 15 residues long. CDR1 is SGHNT and CDR2 is YENEEA in the germline V gene. The CDR3 region has the DNA TGTGCCAGCAGCTTAGGGGCAGGGGGAATAAGTGAGCAGTTCTTC. Its translation is CASSLGAGGISEQFF.

The rearrangement uses TRBV27 and TRBJ2-7; D is perhaps TRBD2 (6 bases). The CDR3 has 15 amino acids. V dropped 6 bases and J dropped 1 base, with 16 bases sitting between them. The germline CDR1 and CDR2 sequences are MNHEY and SMNVEV (reference sequence). The CDR3 DNA reads as TGTGCCAGCAGGCCCCGACTAGGACTTTCCTACGAGCAGTACTTC. Encoded protein: CASRPRLGLSYEQYF.